The 5 T cell receptor beta chains below were found in one sample sequenced in a study of spatial heterogeneity in lung cancer. Broader study findings: Tracking of tumor mutation counts was seen in expanded intratumoral alpha and beta TCR counts.

TCRdb recomputed calls from the 5' RACE reads with MiXCR, one row per CDR3 protein. This table holds about 9,300 distinct CDR3 sequences, under 8% found once. As for time point: sample taken at primary tumor resection. For these TCRs, the target antigens are not known. The material sequenced was lung tumor tissue, taken at surgery. These receptors were taken from a male donor with early-stage non-small cell lung cancer.

The sample holds many counts of this clonotype. The chain joins TRBV7-8 to TRBJ2-1, with D unclear. This CDR3 region has 12 residues. V shed 0 bases and J shed 8 bases, with 5 bases lying between them. CDR1 SGHVS and CDR2 FQNEAQ come from the germline V gene. The CDR3 sequence is CASSLARHEQFF. The CDR3 DNA reads as TGTGCCAGCAGCTTAGCGAGGCATGAGCAGTTCTTC.

This clonotype is medium-sized in the sample. V is TRBV7-9 and J is TRBJ1-5; 9 bases fit TRBD1. This CDR3 contains 14 residues. The germline CDR1 and CDR2 sequences are SEHNR and FQNEAQ (reference sequence). Trimming at V came to 5 bases and at J to 5 bases, leaving 4 bases not matched to a gene. CDR3 loop: CASSPGTGHQPQHF. The CDR3, as DNA: TGTGCCAGCAGCCCCGGGACAGGGCATCAGCCCCAGCATTTT.

The V gene is TRBV5-1, the J gene TRBJ2-3; D is ambiguous. CDR3 length: 14 residues. V was pared by 4 bases and J by 1 base, with 10 bases between. Germline CDR1 reads SGHRS; CDR2 reads YFSETQ. CDR3 in DNA: TGCGCCAGCAGCCCCCGTCAGGGCACAGATACGCAGTATTTT. This encodes CASSPRQGTDTQYF.

This clonotype was seen repeatedly, ten times or more. The CDR3 DNA follows: TGTGCCAGCAGCTCAGCCGGGACAGGGAATTCCTACGAGCAGTACTTC. Translated: CASSSAGTGNSYEQYF. V and J are TRBV11-2 and TRBJ2-7; 9 nucleotides align to TRBD1. The V segment lost 4 bases and the J segment 1 base; nucleotides outside the gene matches: 8. Germline values: CDR1 SGHAT, CDR2 FQNNGV. This CDR3 has 16 residues.

The genes are TRBV28 and TRBJ1-1; D gene ambiguous. The CDR3 runs to 17 residues. Between the trimmed V and J ends, which lost 3 bases and 2 bases, there was a span of 19 bases. Germline CDR1 MDHEN, CDR2 SYDVKM. This chain's CDR3 is CASSFVPTIRDNTEAFF. Written as DNA, the CDR3 is TGTGCCAGCAGTTTTGTCCCCACAATCCGGGATAACACTGAAGCTTTCTTT. The full variable domain, with the rest looked up from reference TRBV28 and TRBJ1-1, is DVKVTQSSRYLVKRTGEKVFLECVQDMDHENMFWYRQDPGLGLRLIYFSYDVKMKEKGDIPEGYSVSREKKERFSLILESASTNQTSMYLCASSFVPTIRDNTEAFFGQGTRLTVV.